These 11 T cell receptor beta chains share one sample of origin, sequenced in a study of blood T cells in healthy people across ages (dated by TCRdb to between 2015 and 2016). Library method: 5' RACE. Reads for this sample came from an Illumina HiSeq 2500. A second PCR of roughly 7 to 11 cycles was performed with a sample-barcoded 5' primer and a J-beta primer mix. Starting from the raw public reads, TCRdb applied fastp trimming at Q25, assembled clones with MiXCR and retained in-frame beta chains. Identical CDR3 proteins give one entry, which carries the most common genes and DNA. The sample table holds hundreds of thousands of distinct CDR3 sequences, of which 45% to 65% were seen once. Roughly 34% of the sample rests with the top ten. Sequencing was carried out using blood. The receptors were gathered from a man aged 55 to 70 in good health.

This clonotype was seen only a few times. The chain has TRBV7-2 and TRBJ1-1, with 7 bases identical to TRBD1. Germline trimming cut 4 bases from V and 7 bases from J; bases unmatched to any gene: 9. The germline gives CDR1 SGHTA, CDR2 FQGNSA. The CDR3 covers 14 residues. The chain's CDR3 is CASSSDRVSHEAFF. CDR3 bases: TGTGCCAGCAGCTCCGACAGGGTGAGCCATGAAGCTTTCTTT.

In this sample, this clonotype turned up a few times. The gene calls are TRBV7-2 and TRBJ2-1; TRBD2 matches 9 bases. Germline V CDR1 and CDR2: SGHTA, FQGNSA. Trimming took 2 bases from V and 4 from J; bases not matched to a gene: 6. The CDR3 sequence is 16 residues long. The CDR3 region has the DNA TGTGCCAGCAGCTTAATAGCGGGGGCCGTATACAATGAGCAGTTCTTC. It translates to CASSLIAGAVYNEQFF.

The gene calls are TRBV3-1 and TRBJ2-3; a possible D gene is TRBD2 (6 bases). Trimming removed 4 bases from V and 6 bases from J, with 14 bases in between. CDR3 length: 14 residues. Per germline, CDR1 LGHDT and CDR2 YNNKEL (reference sequence). CDR3 DNA sequence: TGTGCCAGCAGCCTCTCTAGCGTTTCGGATACGCAGTATTTT. Residues: CASSLSSVSDTQYF.

The chain uses TRBV7-4 and TRBJ2-7; D gene uncertain. This CDR3 has 15 residues. Germline V gene lookup returns CDR1 SGHVT and CDR2 SQSDAQ. Trimming shortened V by 1 base and J by 0 bases, and 10 bases separated the two germline ends. CDR3 nucleotide sequence: TGTGCCAGCAGCTTAGAGGGCCCGGTCTCCTACGAGCAGTACTTC. Protein sequence: CASSLEGPVSYEQYF.

The chain carries TRBV27 and TRBJ1-6; 9 nucleotides line up with TRBD1. CDR3 length: 15 residues. Germline lookup yields CDR1 MNHEY and CDR2 SMNVEV (reference sequence). V gave up 0 bases and J gave up 7 bases; unmatched junction bases: 1. The CDR3 sequence: CASSLSGTGNSPLHF. In nucleotides, the CDR3 is TGTGCCAGCAGTTTATCGGGGACAGGGAATTCACCCCTCCACTTT.

This clonotype was seen only a few times. The rearrangement links TRBV9 to TRBJ1-6; 8 bases map to TRBD1. The germline V gene encodes CDR1 SGDLS and CDR2 YYNGEE. The V and J ends lost 4 bases and 7 bases, in that order; junction bases with no gene match: 10. The CDR3 runs 16 residues. CDR3 bases: TGTGCCAGCAGCTCCAAACCGGGACAGGAGAATTCACCCCTCCACTTT. It encodes CASSSKPGQENSPLHF.

The rearrangement uses TRBV11-2 and TRBJ2-1; 7 nucleotides line up with TRBD2. V trimming: 5 bases; J trimming: 13 bases; junction bases outside the gene matches: 14. CDR1 is SGHAT, CDR2 FQNNGV, per germline. The CDR3 length is 14 residues. The CDR3 DNA sequence: TGTGCCAGCAGCCGGGGGGACCATCCCGAGACCCAGTTCTTC. Protein product: CASSRGDHPETQFF.

The chain recombines TRBV5-4 with TRBJ2-1; D is unresolved. The V gene lost 1 base and the J gene lost 6 bases, with 14 bases spanning the gap. The CDR3 spans 15 residues. Germline V gene data show CDR1 as SGHNT and CDR2 as YYREEE (reference sequence). CDR3 sequence: CASSLPHLLVNEQFF. For the CDR3, the DNA is TGTGCCAGCAGCTTGCCCCATCTCCTAGTCAATGAGCAGTTCTTC.

The V call is TRBV5-8, the J call TRBJ1-2; D gene unclear. Per germline, CDR1 SGHTS and CDR2 YDEGEE. CDR3 length: 13 amino acids. The V end lost 2 bases, the J end lost 2 bases, and 7 bases lay between the germline ends. The CDR3 loop is CASSFWENYGYTF. In DNA, the CDR3 is TGTGCCAGCAGCTTCTGGGAGAACTATGGCTACACCTTC. The full variable domain, completed using reference TRBV5-8 and TRBJ1-2, is EAGVTQSPTHLIKTRGQQATLRCSPISGHTSVYWYQQALGLGLQFLLWYDEGEERNRGNFPPRFSGRQFPNYSSELNVNALELEDSALYLCASSFWENYGYTFGSGTRLTVV.

The sample holds a few counts of this clonotype. This chain uses TRBV6-2 or TRBV6-3 with TRBJ2-2, with D tentatively TRBD2 (5 bases). Germline V gene lookup returns CDR1 MNHEY and CDR2 SVGEGT. This CDR3 has 15 residues. Trimming removed 7 bases at V and 0 bases at J, with 12 bases between. CDR3 nucleotides: TGTGCCAGCATGACTACGACCCCGAACACCGGGGAGCTGTTTTTT. As protein: CASMTTTPNTGELFF.

The chain links TRBV28 to TRBJ2-4, with no clear D. In germline, CDR1 is MDHEN, CDR2 SYDVKM. Trimming pared 6 bases from V and 1 base from J, leaving 7 bases between. CDR3 length: 13 amino acids. CDR3: CASRGEAKNIQYF. CDR3 nucleotides: TGTGCCAGCAGAGGCGAGGCCAAAAACATTCAGTACTTC.